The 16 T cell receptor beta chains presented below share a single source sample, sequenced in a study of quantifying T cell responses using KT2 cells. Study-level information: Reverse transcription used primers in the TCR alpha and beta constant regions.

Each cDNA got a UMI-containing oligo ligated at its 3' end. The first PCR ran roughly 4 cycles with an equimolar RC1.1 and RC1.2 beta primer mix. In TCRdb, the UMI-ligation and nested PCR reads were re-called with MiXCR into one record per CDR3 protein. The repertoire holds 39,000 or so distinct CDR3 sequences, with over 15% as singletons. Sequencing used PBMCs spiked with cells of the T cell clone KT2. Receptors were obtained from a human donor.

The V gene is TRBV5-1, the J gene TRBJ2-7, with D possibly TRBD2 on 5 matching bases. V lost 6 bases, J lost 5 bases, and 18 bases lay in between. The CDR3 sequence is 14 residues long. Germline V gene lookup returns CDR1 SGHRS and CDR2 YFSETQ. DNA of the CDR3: TGCGCCAGCAACGAGGGCCTTAGTATCGACGAGCAGTACTTC. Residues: CASNEGLSIDEQYF.

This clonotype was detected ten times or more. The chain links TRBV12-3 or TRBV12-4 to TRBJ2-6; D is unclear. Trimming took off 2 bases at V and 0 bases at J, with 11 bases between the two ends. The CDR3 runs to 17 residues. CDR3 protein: CASSLRVQVSGANVLTF. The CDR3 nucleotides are TGTGCCAGCAGTTTACGTGTTCAGGTCTCTGGGGCCAACGTCCTGACTTTC.

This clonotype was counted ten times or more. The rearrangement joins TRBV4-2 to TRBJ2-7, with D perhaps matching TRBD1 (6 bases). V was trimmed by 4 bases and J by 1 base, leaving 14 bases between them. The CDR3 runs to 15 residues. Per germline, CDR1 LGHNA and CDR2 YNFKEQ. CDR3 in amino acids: CASSPTGTSSYEQYF. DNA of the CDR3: TGTGCCAGCAGCCCTACAGGGACCTCATCCTACGAGCAGTACTTC.

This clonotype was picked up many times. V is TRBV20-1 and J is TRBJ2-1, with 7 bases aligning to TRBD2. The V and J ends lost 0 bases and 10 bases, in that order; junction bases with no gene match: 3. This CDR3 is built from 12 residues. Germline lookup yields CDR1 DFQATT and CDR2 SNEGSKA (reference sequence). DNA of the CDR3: TGCAGTGCTAGAGATGGAGCGGGAGAGCAGTTCTTC. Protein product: CSARDGAGEQFF.

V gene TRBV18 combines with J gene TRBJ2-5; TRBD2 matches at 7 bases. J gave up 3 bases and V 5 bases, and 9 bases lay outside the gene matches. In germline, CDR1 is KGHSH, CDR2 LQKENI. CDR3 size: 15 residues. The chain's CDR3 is CASSWAGDVEETQYF. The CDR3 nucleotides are TGTGCCAGCTCATGGGCGGGAGACGTCGAAGAGACCCAGTACTTC.

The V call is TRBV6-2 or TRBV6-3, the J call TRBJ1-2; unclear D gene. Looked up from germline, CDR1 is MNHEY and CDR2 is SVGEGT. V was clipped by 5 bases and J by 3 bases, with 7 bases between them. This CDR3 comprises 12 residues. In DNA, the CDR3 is TGTGCCAGCAGTCGCGACTACTATGGCTACACCTTC. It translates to CASSRDYYGYTF.

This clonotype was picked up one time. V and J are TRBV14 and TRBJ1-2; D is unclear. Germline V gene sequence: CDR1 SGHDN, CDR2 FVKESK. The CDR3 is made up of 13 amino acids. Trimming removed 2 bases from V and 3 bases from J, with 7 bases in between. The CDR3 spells CASSQRNDYGYTF. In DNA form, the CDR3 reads TGTGCCAGCAGCCAAAGAAACGACTATGGCTACACCTTC.

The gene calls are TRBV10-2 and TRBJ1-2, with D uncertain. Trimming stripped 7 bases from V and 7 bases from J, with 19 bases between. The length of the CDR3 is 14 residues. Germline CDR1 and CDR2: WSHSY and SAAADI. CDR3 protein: CASNYRAEAPGYTF. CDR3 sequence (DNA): TGCGCCAGCAACTATCGTGCGGAGGCCCCTGGCTACACCTTC.

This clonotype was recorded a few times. CDR3 in amino acids: CASRRGTDEAFF. The CDR3, as DNA: TGTGCCAGCAGGAGAGGGACGGATGAAGCTTTCTTT. V usage is TRBV6-5 and J usage is TRBJ1-1; perhaps TRBD1 as D (5 bases). Germline CDR1 and CDR2: MNHEY and SVGAGI. V was shortened by 6 bases and J by 7 bases, with 12 bases between the two germline ends. CDR3 length equals 12 residues.

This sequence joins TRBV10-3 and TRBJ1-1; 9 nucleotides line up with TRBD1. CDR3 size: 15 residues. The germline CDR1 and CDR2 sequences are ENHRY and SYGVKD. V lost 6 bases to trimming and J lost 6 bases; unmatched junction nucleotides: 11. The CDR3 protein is CAISQRGTGSAEAFF. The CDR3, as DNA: TGTGCCATCAGCCAAAGAGGGACAGGGAGCGCTGAAGCTTTCTTT.

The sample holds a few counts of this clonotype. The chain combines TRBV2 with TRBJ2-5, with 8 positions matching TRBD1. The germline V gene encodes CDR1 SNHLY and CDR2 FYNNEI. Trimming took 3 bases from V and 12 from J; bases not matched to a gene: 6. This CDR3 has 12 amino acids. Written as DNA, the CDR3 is TGTGCCAGCAGTGAGACAGGGGTAATCAAGTACTTC. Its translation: CASSETGVIKYF.

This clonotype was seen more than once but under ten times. The CDR3 spells CASSEALQLREQYF. CDR3 DNA: TGTGCCAGCAGTGAAGCCTTACAGCTGAGGGAGCAGTACTTC. The chain employs TRBV6-1 and TRBJ2-7; D is uncertain. V lost 0 bases to trimming and J lost 7 bases, with 13 bases between them. CDR1 and CDR2 (germline): MNHNS, SASEGT. This CDR3 spans 14 amino acids.

CDR3 sequence: CASSLVSREGDGYTF. CDR3 bases: TGTGCCAGCAGCTTAGTCTCCAGGGAAGGCGATGGCTACACCTTC. The chain uses TRBV13 and TRBJ1-2; weak D call: TRBD1 (5 bases). This CDR3 is 15 amino acids long. CDR1 and CDR2 from the germline V gene are PRHDT and FYEKMQ (reference sequence). V dropped 1 base and J dropped 6 bases, with 15 bases sitting between them.

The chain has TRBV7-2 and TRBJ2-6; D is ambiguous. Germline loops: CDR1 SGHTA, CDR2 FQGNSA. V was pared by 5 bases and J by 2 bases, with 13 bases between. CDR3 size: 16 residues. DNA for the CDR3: TGTGCCAGCAGCCCCCGGACCGCGACTGGGGCCAACGTCCTGACTTTC. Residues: CASSPRTATGANVLTF.

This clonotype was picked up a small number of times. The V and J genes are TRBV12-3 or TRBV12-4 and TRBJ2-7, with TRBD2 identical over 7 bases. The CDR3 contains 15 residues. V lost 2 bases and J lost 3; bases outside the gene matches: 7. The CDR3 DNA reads TGTGCCAGCAGTTTAAGGCTAGCGGCGAACTACGAGCAGTACTTC. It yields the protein CASSLRLAANYEQYF.

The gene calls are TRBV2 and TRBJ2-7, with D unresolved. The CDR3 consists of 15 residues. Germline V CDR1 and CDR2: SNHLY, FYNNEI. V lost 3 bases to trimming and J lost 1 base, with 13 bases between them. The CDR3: CASSDGRVRSYEQYF. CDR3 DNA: TGTGCCAGCAGTGACGGTCGGGTTCGATCCTACGAGCAGTACTTC.